These 13 T cell receptor beta chains share one sample of origin, sequenced in a study of blood T cell repertoires in COVID-19. Libraries were prepared by immunoSEQ multiplex PCR; TCRdb keeps only in-frame clonotypes and omits some of them. The table lists 250,000 to 300,000 clones, more than 85% of them singletons. The sample was peripheral blood. The receptors derive from a man between 18 and 29 years old with active or convalescent COVID-19.

This chain connects TRBV6-1 to TRBJ1-3; 7 nucleotides align to TRBD1. This CDR3 contains 16 residues. Trimming cost V 3 bases and J 3 bases; bases outside gene matches: 8. In germline, CDR1 is MNHNS, CDR2 SASEGT. The CDR3 sequence is CASSETGSLGGNTIYF. CDR3 in DNA: TGTGCCAGCAGTGAGACAGGGAGTTTGGGTGGAAACACCATATATTTT.

The chain recombines TRBV25-1 with TRBJ2-5; the match to TRBD1 covers 11 bases. Germline V gives CDR1 MGHDK, CDR2 SYGVNS. The CDR3 sequence is 15 residues long. With V trimmed by 3 bases and J by 5 bases, 5 bases remained unmatched. CDR3 DNA sequence: TGTGCCAGCAGTGAGGGGACAGGGGGGGACGAGACCCAGTACTTC. Its translation is CASSEGTGGDETQYF. Using reference TRBV25-1 and TRBJ2-5 for the parts outside the CDR3, the full variable domain is EADIYQTPRYLVIGTGKKITLECSQTMGHDKMYWYQQDPGMELHLIHYSYGVNSTEKGDLSSESTVSRIRTEHFPLTLESARPSHTSQYLCASSEGTGGDETQYFGPGTRLLVL.

This rearrangement joins TRBV29-1 to TRBJ2-7, with TRBD1 identical over 7 bases. The CDR3 consists of 13 residues. J was trimmed by 1 base and V by 6 bases; bases with no gene match: 6. The V gene's germline CDR1 is SQVTM and CDR2 ANQGSEA. As DNA, the CDR3 is TGCAGCGTATGGGACAGCGCGTCCTACGAGCAGTACTTC. It is translated as CSVWDSASYEQYF.

This chain links TRBV10-1 with TRBJ2-2; the match to TRBD2 covers 7 bases. The CDR3 runs to 14 residues. The germline V gene encodes CDR1 WNHNN and CDR2 SYGVQD (reference sequence). Unmatched junction bases numbered 5, after V lost 6 bases and J lost 4 bases. The CDR3 nucleotides are TGCGCCAGCAGAGCGGGGAGATCCACCGGGGAGCTGTTTTTT. This codes for CASRAGRSTGELFF.

This clone is a singleton in its sample. The J gene is TRBJ2-3, the V gene TRBV7-2; 11 positions match TRBD2. This CDR3 is built from 17 residues. J was trimmed by 1 base and V by 6 bases; bases with no gene match: 9. Germline assignment: CDR1 SGHTA and CDR2 FQGNSA. The CDR3 loop is CASSSALTSGGTDTQYF. CDR3 in DNA: TGTGCCAGCAGTTCCGCCCTGACTAGCGGGGGCACAGATACGCAGTATTTT.

The chain uses TRBV3-1 (or the pseudogene TRBV3-2) and TRBJ2-5; the match to TRBD2 covers 10 bases. Per the germline V gene, CDR1 is LGHDT and CDR2 is YNNKEL (reference sequence). The J segment lost 2 bases and the V segment lost 1 base, leaving 7 bases of the junction unmatched. The CDR3 is made up of 17 amino acids. CDR3 bases: TGTGCCAGCAGCCAAGGGATTAGCGGGGGGCCGCAAGAGACCCAGTACTTC. Its translation is CASSQGISGGPQETQYF.

This chain joins TRBV29-1 and TRBJ2-7, with D uncertain. V lost 2 bases to trimming and J lost 4 bases, with 6 bases between them. Germline values: CDR1 SQVTM, CDR2 ANQGSEA. The CDR3 spans 11 residues. CDR3 residues: CSVEFGYEQYF. For the CDR3, the DNA is TGCAGCGTTGAATTCGGGTACGAGCAGTACTTC.

The rearrangement uses TRBV4-1 and TRBJ1-4; 7 nucleotides line up with TRBD1. This CDR3 comprises 14 residues. In germline, CDR1 is MGHRA, CDR2 YSYEKL. J lost 2 bases, V lost 6 bases, and 3 bases had no gene match. The CDR3 DNA reads as TGCGCCAGCAGAAGACAGGGCACTAATGAAAAACTGTTTTTT. Translation: CASRRQGTNEKLFF.

This sequence joins TRBV5-1 and TRBJ2-3; tentatively, D is TRBD2 (5 bases). The CDR3 covers 14 residues. Deletions cut 3 bases from V and 5 bases from J, with 13 bases between. Per germline, CDR1 SGHRS and CDR2 YFSETQ. The CDR3 DNA follows: TGCGCCAGCAGCTCTACCAACAGCGGAGATACGCAGTATTTT. Its protein is CASSSTNSGDTQYF.

This clone was counted at least ten times. V is TRBV30 and J is TRBJ1-1; the match to TRBD1 covers 8 bases. Germline CDR1 reads GTSNPN; CDR2 reads SVGIG (reference sequence). V lost 2 bases to trimming and J lost 3 bases; unmatched junction nucleotides: 5. The CDR3 sequence is 14 residues long. The CDR3 DNA is TGTGCCTGGAGTACCGGACAGGGAGACACTGAAGCTTTCTTT. It translates to CAWSTGQGDTEAFF.

This clone occurred once. This sequence joins TRBV27 and TRBJ2-7; TRBD2 matches 7 bases. Germline values: CDR1 MNHEY, CDR2 SMNVEV (reference sequence). Trimming took 1 base from V and 6 from J; bases not matched to a gene: 9. CDR3 length: 15 amino acids. DNA for the CDR3: TGTGCCAGCAGTTTATATCTGGGAGGGCCCTCCGAGCAGTACTTC. It specifies CASSLYLGGPSEQYF.

V gene TRBV19 combines with J gene TRBJ1-3; D remains unclear. This CDR3 spans 13 amino acids. V lost 2 bases and J lost 3, with 5 bases in between. Per the germline V gene, CDR1 is LNHDA and CDR2 is SQIVND (reference sequence). The CDR3 DNA reads TGTGCCAGTAGTATAAGCGGTGGAAACACCATATATTTT. Residues: CASSISGGNTIYF.

The chain is built from TRBV21-1 and TRBJ1-6. TRBV21-1 is a pseudogene locus. The length of the CDR3 is 18 residues. CDR3 in DNA: TGTGCCAGCAGCAAAGTGCGGCAGATAAGCACCTATAATTCACCCCTCCACTTT. Protein: CASSKVRQISTYNSPLHF.